This T cell receptor (beta chain) appears in the sequencing data of a study of T cells after yellow fever vaccination. One entry per CDR3 protein, called by TCRdb with MiXCR from the 5' RACE reads. The sample shows a few hundred thousand distinct CDR3 sequences, 19% of them seen only once. This clonotype was detected only a few times. With 2 bases clipped from V and 5 bases from J, the junction kept 15 bases outside the gene matches. The CDR3 runs to 18 residues. This chain links TRBV12-3 or TRBV12-4 with TRBJ2-1, with 7 bases fitting TRBD2. The sample here was PBMCs, taken 15 days after the yellow fever booster vaccination. The TCR sequence derives from a man aged 25-45 years who received the YFV17D yellow fever vaccine. The CDR3 sequence: CASSLSLWVAGADNEQFF. CDR3 in DNA: TGTGCCAGCAGTTTATCCCTTTGGGTGGCGGGAGCTGACAATGAGCAGTTCTTC.